The clone carrying this T cell receptor beta chain occurred a few times. Its antigen remains unidentified. The sample comes from a study of vaccination and CD4 T cells after COVID-19. V trimming: 1 base; J trimming: 15 bases; junction bases outside the gene matches: 5. The CDR3 has 12 amino acids. Germline V CDR1 and CDR2: SEHNR, FQNEAQ (reference sequence). The study sequenced cultured CD4+ T cell DNA using the Oncomine TCR Beta short-read assay. A single record per CDR3 protein comes from TCRdb applying MiXCR to the PCR reads. The sample includes 20,000 to 25,000 distinct CDR3 sequences, around 30% of them seen just once. As to time point: late sampling 161 to 241 days after vaccination in a few convalescent patients. Treatment of the sample: approximately nine-day PBMC culture with coronavirus spike peptide pools or control peptides (ViraFEST assay).

The rearrangement uses TRBV7-9 and TRBJ2-3; 9 bases are shared with TRBD2. The origin of this receptor is a human donor who had recovered from COVID-19. Sequencing was performed on CD4+ T cells from blood, cultured in vitro, taken about 7 months after SARS-CoV-2 vaccination. Here the CDR3 DNA reads TGTGCCAGCAGCTTAGAAGGCGGGAGGGGTTATTTT. Translation gives CASSLEGGRGYF.